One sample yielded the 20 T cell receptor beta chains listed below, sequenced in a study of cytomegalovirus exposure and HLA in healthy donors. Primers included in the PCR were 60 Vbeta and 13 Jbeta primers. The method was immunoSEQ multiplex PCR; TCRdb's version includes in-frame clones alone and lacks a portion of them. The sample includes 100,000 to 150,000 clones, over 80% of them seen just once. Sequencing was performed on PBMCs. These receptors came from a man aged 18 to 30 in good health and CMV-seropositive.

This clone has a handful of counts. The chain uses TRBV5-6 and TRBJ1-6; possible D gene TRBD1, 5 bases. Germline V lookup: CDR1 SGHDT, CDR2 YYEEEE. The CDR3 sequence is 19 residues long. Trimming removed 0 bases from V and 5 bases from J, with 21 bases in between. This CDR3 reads CASSLEGGVREINNSPLHF. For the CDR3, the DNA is TGTGCCAGCAGCTTGGAAGGAGGGGTCAGGGAAATAAATAATTCACCCCTCCACTTT.

CDR3 sequence reads: CSVFVGTSSYEQYF. CDR3 DNA sequence: TGCAGCGTCTTTGTGGGCACTAGCTCCTACGAGCAGTACTTC. The chain uses TRBV29-1 and TRBJ2-7, with D possibly being TRBD2 (5 bases). Trimming removed 6 bases from V and 0 bases from J, with 15 bases in between. CDR1 and CDR2 from the germline V gene are SQVTM and ANQGSEA. The CDR3 is made up of 14 amino acids.

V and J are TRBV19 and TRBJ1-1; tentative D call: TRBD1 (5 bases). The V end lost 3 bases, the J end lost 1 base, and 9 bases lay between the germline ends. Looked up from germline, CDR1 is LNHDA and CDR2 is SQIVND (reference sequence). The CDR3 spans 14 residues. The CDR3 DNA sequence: TGTGCCAGTAGTATGGCAGACAGGAACACTGAAGCTTTCTTT. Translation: CASSMADRNTEAFF.

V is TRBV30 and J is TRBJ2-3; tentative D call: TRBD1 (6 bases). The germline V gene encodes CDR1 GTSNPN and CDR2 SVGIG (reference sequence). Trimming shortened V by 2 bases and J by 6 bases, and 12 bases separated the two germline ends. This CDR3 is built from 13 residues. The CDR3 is CAWSTGWEDTQYF. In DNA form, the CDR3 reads TGTGCCTGGAGTACAGGGTGGGAGGATACGCAGTATTTT. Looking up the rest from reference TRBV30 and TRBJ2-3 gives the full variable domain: SQTIHQWPATLVQPVGSPLSLECTVEGTSNPNLYWYRQAAGRGLQLLFYSVGIGQISSEVPQNLSASRPQDRQFILSSKKLLLSDSGFYLCAWSTGWEDTQYFGPGTRLTVL.

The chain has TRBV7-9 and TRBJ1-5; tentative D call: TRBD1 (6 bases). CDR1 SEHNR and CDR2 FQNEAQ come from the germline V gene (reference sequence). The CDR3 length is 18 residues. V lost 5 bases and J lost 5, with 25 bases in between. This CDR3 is CASSPLNVEGGTDQPQHF. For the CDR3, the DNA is TGTGCCAGCAGCCCGCTAAACGTCGAAGGGGGAACGGATCAGCCCCAGCATTTT.

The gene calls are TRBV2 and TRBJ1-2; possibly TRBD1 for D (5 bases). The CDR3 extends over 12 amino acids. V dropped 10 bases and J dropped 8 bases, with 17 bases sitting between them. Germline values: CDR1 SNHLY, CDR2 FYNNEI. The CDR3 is CATQATGRGYTF. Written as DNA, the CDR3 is TGTGCCACCCAGGCAACAGGAAGAGGCTACACCTTC.

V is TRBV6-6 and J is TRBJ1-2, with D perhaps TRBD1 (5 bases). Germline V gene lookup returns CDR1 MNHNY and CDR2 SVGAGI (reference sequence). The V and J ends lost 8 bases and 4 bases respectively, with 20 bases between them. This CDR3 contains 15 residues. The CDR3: CASGGEGDRGYGYTF. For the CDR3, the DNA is TGTGCCAGCGGCGGAGAAGGGGATAGGGGCTATGGCTACACCTTC.

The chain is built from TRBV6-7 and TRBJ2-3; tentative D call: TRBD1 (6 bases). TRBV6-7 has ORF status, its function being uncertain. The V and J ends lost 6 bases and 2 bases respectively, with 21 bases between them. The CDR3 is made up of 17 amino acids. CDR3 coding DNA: TGTGCCAGCAGACGTTCGAACAGGGTTCTTGACACAGATACGCAGTATTTT. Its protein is CASRRSNRVLDTDTQYF.

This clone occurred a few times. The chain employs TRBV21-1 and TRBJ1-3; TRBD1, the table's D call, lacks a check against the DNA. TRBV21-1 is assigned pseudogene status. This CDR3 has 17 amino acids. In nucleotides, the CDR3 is TGTGCCAGCAGCAAGGGGACAGGGCAGGCTCCTGGAAACACCATATATTTT. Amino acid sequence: CASSKGTGQAPGNTIYF.

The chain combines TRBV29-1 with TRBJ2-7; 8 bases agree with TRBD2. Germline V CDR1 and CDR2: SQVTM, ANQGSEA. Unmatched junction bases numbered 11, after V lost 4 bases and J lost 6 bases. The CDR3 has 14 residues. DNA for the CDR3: TGCAGCGTTGTTGAGCGGGGGCGGTTGGGCGAGCAGTACTTC. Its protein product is CSVVERGRLGEQYF.

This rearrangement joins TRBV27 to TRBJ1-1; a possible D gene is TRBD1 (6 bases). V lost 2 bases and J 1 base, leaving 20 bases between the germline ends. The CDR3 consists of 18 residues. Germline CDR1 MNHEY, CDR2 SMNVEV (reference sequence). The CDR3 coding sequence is TGTGCCAGCAGTTTAAGCCCCATGACAGGCCTATGGAACACTGAAGCTTTCTTT. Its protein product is CASSLSPMTGLWNTEAFF.

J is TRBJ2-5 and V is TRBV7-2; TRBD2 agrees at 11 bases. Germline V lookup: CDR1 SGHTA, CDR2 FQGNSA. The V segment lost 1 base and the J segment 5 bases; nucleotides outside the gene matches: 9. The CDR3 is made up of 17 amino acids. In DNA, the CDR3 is TGTGCCAGCAGCTTAGTGCGGCTAGCGGGGGGTAGTGAGACCCAGTACTTC. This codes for CASSLVRLAGGSETQYF. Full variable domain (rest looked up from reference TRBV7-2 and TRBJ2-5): GAGVSQSPSNKVTEKGKDVELRCDPISGHTALYWYRQSLGQGLEFLIYFQGNSAPDKSGLPSDRFSAERTGGSVSTLTIQRTQQEDSAVYLCASSLVRLAGGSETQYFGPGTRLLVL.

CDR3 nucleotides: TGTGCCTGGAGTTTTGGACAGGGAGCCTATGGCTACACCTTC. Protein sequence: CAWSFGQGAYGYTF. The rearrangement links TRBV30 to TRBJ1-2, with 8 nucleotides matching TRBD1. Per the germline V gene, CDR1 is GTSNPN and CDR2 is SVGIG (reference sequence). The V segment lost 2 bases and the J segment 4 bases; nucleotides outside the gene matches: 6. The CDR3 totals 14 residues. Variable domain in full (rest from reference TRBV30 and TRBJ1-2): SQTIHQWPATLVQPVGSPLSLECTVEGTSNPNLYWYRQAAGRGLQLLFYSVGIGQISSEVPQNLSASRPQDRQFILSSKKLLLSDSGFYLCAWSFGQGAYGYTFGSGTRLTVV.

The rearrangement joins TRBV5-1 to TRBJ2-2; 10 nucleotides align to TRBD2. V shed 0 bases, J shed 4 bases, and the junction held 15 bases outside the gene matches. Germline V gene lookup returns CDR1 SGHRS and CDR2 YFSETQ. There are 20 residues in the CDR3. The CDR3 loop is CASSLGTLASGGRPTGELFF. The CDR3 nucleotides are TGCGCCAGCAGCTTGGGGACTCTGGCTAGCGGGGGCCGCCCCACCGGGGAGCTGTTTTTT.

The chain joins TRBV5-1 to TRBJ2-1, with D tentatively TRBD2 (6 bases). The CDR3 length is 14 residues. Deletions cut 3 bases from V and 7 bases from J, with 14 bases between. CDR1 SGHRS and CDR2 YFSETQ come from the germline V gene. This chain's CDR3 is CASSSAGLINEQFF. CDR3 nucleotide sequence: TGCGCCAGCAGCTCCGCGGGACTGATAAATGAGCAGTTCTTC.

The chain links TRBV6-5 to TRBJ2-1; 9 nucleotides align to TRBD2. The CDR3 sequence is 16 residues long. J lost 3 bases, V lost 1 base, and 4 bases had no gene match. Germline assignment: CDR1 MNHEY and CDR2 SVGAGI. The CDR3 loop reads CASSYFSGGYYNEQFF. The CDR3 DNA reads TGTGCCAGCAGTTACTTTAGCGGGGGCTACTACAATGAGCAGTTCTTC.

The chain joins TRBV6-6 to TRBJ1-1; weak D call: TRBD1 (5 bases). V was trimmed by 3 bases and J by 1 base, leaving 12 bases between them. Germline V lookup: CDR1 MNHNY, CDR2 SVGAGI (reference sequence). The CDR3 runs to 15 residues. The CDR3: CASSYVQAENTEAFF. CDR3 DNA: TGTGCCAGCAGTTATGTACAGGCCGAGAACACTGAAGCTTTCTTT.

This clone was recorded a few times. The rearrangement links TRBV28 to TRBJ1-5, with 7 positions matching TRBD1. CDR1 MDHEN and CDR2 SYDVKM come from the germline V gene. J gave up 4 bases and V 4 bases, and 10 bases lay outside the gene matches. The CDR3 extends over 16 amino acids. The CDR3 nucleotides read TGTGCCAGCAGTTCGTCGCAGGGGGGCGCTAATCAGCCCCAGCATTTT. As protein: CASSSSQGGANQPQHF. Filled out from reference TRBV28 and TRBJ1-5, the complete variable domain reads DVKVTQSSRYLVKRTGEKVFLECVQDMDHENMFWYRQDPGLGLRLIYFSYDVKMKEKGDIPEGYSVSREKKERFSLILESASTNQTSMYLCASSSSQGGANQPQHFGDGTRLSIL.

For the CDR3, the DNA is TGTGCCAGCAGTGAGGGGGGGGCGAATCATCAGCCCCAGCATTTT. Translation gives CASSEGGANHQPQHF. This chain joins TRBV2 and TRBJ1-5; weak D call: TRBD1 (6 bases). Trimming took 3 bases from V and 5 from J, leaving 14 bases between them. In germline, CDR1 is SNHLY, CDR2 FYNNEI. This CDR3 is 15 amino acids long.

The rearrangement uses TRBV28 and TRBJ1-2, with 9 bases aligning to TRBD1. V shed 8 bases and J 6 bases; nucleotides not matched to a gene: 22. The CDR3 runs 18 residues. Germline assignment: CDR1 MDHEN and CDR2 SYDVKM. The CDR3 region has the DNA TGTGCCAGCGGAAACCCCTACCGGGACAGGGTTTCCGATGATGGCTACACCTTC. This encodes CASGNPYRDRVSDDGYTF.